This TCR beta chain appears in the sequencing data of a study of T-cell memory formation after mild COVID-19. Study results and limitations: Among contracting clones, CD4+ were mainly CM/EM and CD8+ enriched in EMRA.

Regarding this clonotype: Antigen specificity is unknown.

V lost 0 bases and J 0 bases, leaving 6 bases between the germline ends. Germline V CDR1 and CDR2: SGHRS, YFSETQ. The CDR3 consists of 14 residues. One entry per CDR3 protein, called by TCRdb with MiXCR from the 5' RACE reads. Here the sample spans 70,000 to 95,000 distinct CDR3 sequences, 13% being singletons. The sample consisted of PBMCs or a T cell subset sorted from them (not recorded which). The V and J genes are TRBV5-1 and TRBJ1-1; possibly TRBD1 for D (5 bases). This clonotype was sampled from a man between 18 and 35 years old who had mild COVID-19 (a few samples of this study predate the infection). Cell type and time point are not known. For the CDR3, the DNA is TGCGCCAGCAGCTTGGGGGGCTTGAACACTGAAGCTTTCTTT. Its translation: CASSLGGLNTEAFF.